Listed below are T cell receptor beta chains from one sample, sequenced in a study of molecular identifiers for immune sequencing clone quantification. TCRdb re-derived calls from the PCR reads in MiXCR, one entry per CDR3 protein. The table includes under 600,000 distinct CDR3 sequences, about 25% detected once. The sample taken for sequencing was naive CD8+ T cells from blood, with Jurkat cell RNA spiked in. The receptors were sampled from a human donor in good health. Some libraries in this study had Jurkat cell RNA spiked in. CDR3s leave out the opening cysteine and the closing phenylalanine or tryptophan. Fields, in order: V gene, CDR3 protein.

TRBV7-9	ASSLGYTARDEQY
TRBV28	ASSLLGPSTDTQY
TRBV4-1	ASSLERAHEQY
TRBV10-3	AISESGSTDTQY
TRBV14	ASSQDWWEQY
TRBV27	ASSLRQNTGELL
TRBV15	ATSSSVLGTQY
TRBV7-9	ASSSGLAGERGDTQY
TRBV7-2	ASSLDAFLAQSNIQETQY
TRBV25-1	ASSDWTASNEQY
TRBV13	ASSVGPGRQETQY
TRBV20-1	SARANLGQGSTEAF
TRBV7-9	ASSPGQGANGYT
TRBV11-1	ASSIIRDSSYEQY
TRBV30	AWDLQGSDTQY
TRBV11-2	ASSFILSGANVLT
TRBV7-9	ASSDQSAPLH
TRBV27	ASRWTGEGYEQY
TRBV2	ASSEALRVHEQY
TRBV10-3	AISGEPNSYEQY
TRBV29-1	SDRAYNEQF
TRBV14	ASSQVEGGAGQETQY
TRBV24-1	ATSDSAGGTGELF
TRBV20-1	SARGRDHSYEQY
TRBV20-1	SARARLAGASYEQY